A single sample gave rise to the 29 T cell receptor beta chains below, sequenced in a study of blood T cell repertoires in COVID-19. Sequencing used immunoSEQ multiplex PCR; TCRdb keeps in-frame clones, though not all of them. The data show 250,000 to 350,000 clones, about four fifths seen once. The sample was peripheral blood. The receptors originated from a woman aged 45-59 years with acute or convalescent COVID-19.

This clone was found once. The chain is built from TRBV5-1 and TRBJ2-3; D is perhaps TRBD1 (5 bases). Germline V gene data show CDR1 as SGHRS and CDR2 as YFSETQ. The CDR3 totals 17 residues. Trimming took off 4 bases at V and 2 bases at J, with 20 bases between the two ends. The CDR3: CASSPAVLGHLTDTQYF. The CDR3 DNA is TGCGCCAGCAGCCCCGCCGTTTTAGGACACCTCACAGATACGCAGTATTTT. Together with reference TRBV5-1 and TRBJ2-3, the CDR3 gives the full variable domain: KAGVTQTPRYLIKTRGQQVTLSCSPISGHRSVSWYQQTPGQGLQFLFEYFSETQRNKGNFPGRFSGRQFSNSRSEMNVSTLELGDSALYLCASSPAVLGHLTDTQYFGPGTRLTVL.

This clone came up a few times. V gene TRBV7-8 combines with J gene TRBJ1-2; D is possibly TRBD1 (6 bases). Looked up from germline, CDR1 is SGHVS and CDR2 is FQNEAQ. Trimming took off 5 bases at V and 1 base at J, with 11 bases between the two ends. The CDR3 loop spans 14 amino acids. CDR3 nucleotide sequence: TGTGCCAGCAGCCCGTGGACAGTTAACTATGGCTACACCTTC. The encoded protein is CASSPWTVNYGYTF.

This clone was detected only once. V and J are TRBV27 and TRBJ1-3; D unresolved. Looked up from germline, CDR1 is MNHEY and CDR2 is SMNVEV (reference sequence). Trimming left V 10 bases short and J 4 bases short, with 23 bases between. The CDR3 has 16 residues. The CDR3: CATSRVARGPGNTIYF. The CDR3 region has the DNA TGTGCCACCTCTAGAGTAGCTCGGGGTCCGGGAAACACCATATATTTT.

This rearrangement joins TRBV28 to TRBJ2-3, with TRBD2 matching over 7 bases. V lost 9 bases, J lost 0 bases, and 6 bases stayed unmatched. The V gene's germline CDR1 is MDHEN and CDR2 SYDVKM. CDR3 size: 14 residues. CDR3 sequence reads: CASTGSGSTDTQYF. The CDR3 nucleotides read TGTGCCAGTACAGGTAGCGGGAGCACAGATACGCAGTATTTT.

This rearrangement joins TRBV5-1 to TRBJ1-2, with TRBD1 identical over 7 bases. In germline, CDR1 is SGHRS, CDR2 YFSETQ. V lost 1 base and J lost 0; bases outside the gene matches: 9. The CDR3 consists of 17 residues. This chain's CDR3 is CASSLRVATGTNYGYTF. CDR3 nucleotide sequence: TGCGCCAGCAGCTTGAGAGTGGCGACAGGGACTAACTATGGCTACACCTTC. Full variable domain (rest looked up from reference TRBV5-1 and TRBJ1-2): KAGVTQTPRYLIKTRGQQVTLSCSPISGHRSVSWYQQTPGQGLQFLFEYFSETQRNKGNFPGRFSGRQFSNSRSEMNVSTLELGDSALYLCASSLRVATGTNYGYTFGSGTRLTVV.

This clone was seen more than once but under ten times. The V gene is TRBV2, the J gene TRBJ1-1; tentatively, D is TRBD1 (5 bases). With 6 bases removed from V and 4 bases from J, the gap between germline ends came to 12 bases. CDR1 and CDR2 (germline): SNHLY, FYNNEI. The CDR3 runs to 13 residues. The CDR3 nucleotides are TGTGCCAGCAGCCGACAGTTCTCCACTGAAGCTTTCTTT. It yields the protein CASSRQFSTEAFF.

V is TRBV5-1 and J is TRBJ2-3; D unclear. The CDR3 consists of 15 residues. V lost 0 bases and J 1 base, leaving 9 bases between the germline ends. Per germline, CDR1 SGHRS and CDR2 YFSETQ. The CDR3 here is CASSLGSSGTDTQYF. The CDR3 DNA is TGCGCCAGCAGCTTGGGCTCCAGTGGCACAGATACGCAGTATTTT.

This chain joins TRBV7-9 and TRBJ1-4; D gene ambiguous. Germline loops: CDR1 SEHNR, CDR2 FQNEAQ (reference sequence). The germline V and J ends were trimmed by 2 bases and 4 bases, with 14 bases remaining between them. The CDR3 spans 16 residues. The CDR3 DNA reads TGTGCCAGCAGCTTACCCCCAAACAGCCTTAATGAAAAACTGTTTTTT. It is translated as CASSLPPNSLNEKLFF.

This clone was recorded only once. The chain is built from TRBV11-2 and TRBJ2-2, with 8 bases fitting TRBD2. With 1 base clipped from V and 4 bases from J, the junction kept 2 bases outside the gene matches. CDR1 is SGHAT, CDR2 FQNNGV, per germline. This CDR3 comprises 15 residues. The DNA of the CDR3 is TGTGCCAGCAGCTTAGTGGCGGGGGGCACCGGGGAGCTGTTTTTT. This encodes CASSLVAGGTGELFF. Using reference TRBV11-2 and TRBJ2-2 for the parts outside the CDR3, the full variable domain is EAGVAQSPRYKIIEKRQSVAFWCNPISGHATLYWYQQILGQGPKLLIQFQNNGVVDDSQLPKDRFSAERLKGVDSTLKIQPAKLEDSAVYLCASSLVAGGTGELFFGEGSRLTVL.

V usage is TRBV6-2 or TRBV6-3 and J usage is TRBJ2-2; D not resolved. CDR3 length equals 12 residues. V lost 4 bases and J lost 6, with 6 bases in between. CDR1 MNHEY and CDR2 SVGEGT come from the germline V gene. This CDR3 reads CASSSVSGELFF. Written as DNA, the CDR3 is TGTGCCAGCAGTTCGGTATCCGGGGAGCTGTTTTTT.

Ten or more counts support this clone. This sequence joins TRBV7-2 and TRBJ2-4; TRBD2 matches at 13 bases. The V and J ends lost 5 bases and 7 bases, in that order; junction bases with no gene match: 14. This CDR3 spans 18 amino acids. Germline CDR1 and CDR2: SGHTA and FQGNSA. Written as DNA, the CDR3 is TGTGCCAGCAGCGTGAACTCCGGGACTAGCGGGGAAGGGAACATTCAGTACTTC. Translated: CASSVNSGTSGEGNIQYF.

V and J are TRBV7-2 and TRBJ2-7, with TRBD1 matching over 11 bases. CDR1 SGHTA and CDR2 FQGNSA come from the germline V gene. Losses at the gene ends were 3 bases for V and 2 bases for J; bases not matched to a gene: 0. The CDR3 totals 14 residues. The CDR3 sequence is CASSLGQGAYEQYF. The DNA for the CDR3 is TGTGCCAGCAGCTTGGGACAGGGGGCCTACGAGCAGTACTTC.

J is TRBJ2-7 and V is TRBV6-5, with 7 bases matching TRBD2. Germline lookup yields CDR1 MNHEY and CDR2 SVGAGI. V lost 7 bases and J lost 1; bases outside the gene matches: 7. The CDR3 consists of 14 residues. CDR3 nucleotides: TGTGCCAGCACCCGGGGGGTAGAGTCCTACGAGCAGTACTTC. Translated: CASTRGVESYEQYF.

This rearrangement joins TRBV7-2 to TRBJ2-1; the match to TRBD1 covers 11 bases. V shed 4 bases, J shed 7 bases, and the junction held 3 bases outside the gene matches. The CDR3 runs to 14 residues. Germline CDR1 SGHTA, CDR2 FQGNSA. As DNA, the CDR3 is TGTGCCAGCAGCTGGGACAGGGGGGGAAATGAGCAGTTCTTC. This gives the protein CASSWDRGGNEQFF.

This sequence joins TRBV4-1 and TRBJ2-1; D may be TRBD1 (5 bases). CDR1 is MGHRA, CDR2 YSYEKL, per germline. The V end was cut by 4 bases, the J end by 7 bases, with 14 bases between. The CDR3 has 14 residues. The CDR3 DNA is TGCGCCAGCAGCCCTTGGACACCAGTTAATGAGCAGTTCTTC. As protein: CASSPWTPVNEQFF.

The chain employs TRBV11-2 and TRBJ2-6, with D possibly being TRBD2 (5 bases). Deletions cut 1 base from V and 2 bases from J, with 9 bases between. CDR1 and CDR2 from the germline V gene are SGHAT and FQNNGV. The CDR3 contains 16 residues. This CDR3 reads CASSLASGTGANVLTF. The CDR3 coding sequence is TGTGCCAGCAGCTTAGCTTCGGGGACTGGGGCCAACGTCCTGACTTTC.

The gene calls are TRBV6-2 or TRBV6-3 and TRBJ1-6; 9 nucleotides line up with TRBD1. Germline V lookup: CDR1 MNHEY, CDR2 SVGEGT. Germline trimming cut 6 bases from V and 2 bases from J; bases unmatched to any gene: 8. The CDR3 is made up of 17 amino acids. This CDR3 reads CASSPPGQGPYNSPLHF. CDR3 sequence (DNA): TGTGCCAGCAGCCCTCCGGGACAGGGCCCCTATAATTCACCCCTCCACTTT.

The DNA for the CDR3 is TGTGCCAGCAGCTACAGGGATACTTTCTTT. It yields the protein CASSYRDTFF. The chain is built from TRBV28 and TRBJ1-1, with D maybe TRBD1 (6 bases). Germline V gives CDR1 MDHEN, CDR2 SYDVKM. The ends were cut back, 6 bases at V and 12 bases at J, with 11 bases in the middle. There are 10 residues in the CDR3.

The V call is TRBV27, the J call TRBJ2-5; 8 bases fit TRBD1. J was trimmed by 4 bases and V by 5 bases; bases with no gene match: 12. The germline gives CDR1 MNHEY, CDR2 SMNVEV (reference sequence). The CDR3 sequence is 16 residues long. CDR3 sequence: CASSAFSGGSGETQYF. In nucleotides, the CDR3 is TGTGCCAGCAGTGCCTTCTCAGGGGGCAGTGGAGAGACCCAGTACTTC.

The genes are TRBV11-2 and TRBJ2-3; 7 bases agree with TRBD1. Germline lookup yields CDR1 SGHAT and CDR2 FQNNGV. Unmatched junction bases numbered 7, after V lost 5 bases and J lost 5 bases. The length of the CDR3 is 14 residues. The CDR3 spells CASSENRGEDTQYF. CDR3 in DNA: TGTGCCAGCAGCGAGAACAGGGGTGAAGATACGCAGTATTTT.

V is TRBV6-2 or TRBV6-3 and J is TRBJ2-7, with TRBD2 matching 10 bases. Trimming cost V 5 bases and J 4 bases; bases outside gene matches: 14. The germline V gene encodes CDR1 MNHEY and CDR2 SVGEGT. This CDR3 comprises 17 residues. CDR3 amino acids: CASSANHLAGVQYEQYF. The CDR3 DNA sequence: TGTGCCAGCAGTGCGAATCATCTAGCGGGAGTTCAATACGAGCAGTACTTC.

This clone showed up just once. J is TRBJ2-3 and V is TRBV14; 9 nucleotides line up with TRBD2. There are 15 residues in the CDR3. The germline V gene encodes CDR1 SGHDN and CDR2 FVKESK. V shed 2 bases and J 4 bases; nucleotides not matched to a gene: 4. The DNA of the CDR3 is TGTGCCAGCAGCCAAAGCGGGAGGTTGTCAGATACGCAGTATTTT. It codes for CASSQSGRLSDTQYF.

This chain uses TRBV24-1 with TRBJ2-5; 10 bases align to TRBD2. CDR3 size: 19 residues. V trimming: 6 bases; J trimming: 0 bases; junction bases outside the gene matches: 15. Germline CDR1 and CDR2: KGHDR and SFDVKD. CDR3 in amino acids: CATSPGRASGGPYQETQYF. The CDR3 DNA reads as TGTGCCACCAGTCCTGGGAGGGCTAGCGGGGGACCGTACCAAGAGACCCAGTACTTC.

This clone was seen more than once but under ten times. The CDR3 bases are TGTGCCAGCAGCCAAGTGGCGCTAGGACTGGGAACTGAAGCTTTCTTT. Translated: CASSQVALGLGTEAFF. The rearrangement links TRBV7-3 to TRBJ1-1; D is ambiguous. The CDR3 runs to 16 residues. Germline-derived CDR1 and CDR2 are SGHTA and FQGTGA. V lost 5 bases and J lost 5, with 21 bases in between.

CDR3 sequence reads: CASSRTNLGETQYF. DNA of the CDR3: TGTGCCAGCAGCCGGACTAACCTCGGGGAGACCCAGTACTTC. The rearrangement uses TRBV3-1 (or the pseudogene TRBV3-2) and TRBJ2-5, with D possibly matching TRBD2 (6 bases). CDR3 length: 14 residues. CDR1 and CDR2 (germline): LGHDT, YNNKEL (reference sequence). Trimming pared 4 bases from V and 5 bases from J, leaving 14 bases between.

The chain couples TRBV7-9 to TRBJ2-3; 12 bases fit TRBD2. Germline V gene sequence: CDR1 SEHNR, CDR2 FQNEAQ (reference sequence). Trimming cost V 5 bases and J 6 bases; bases outside gene matches: 15. The CDR3 is 18 residues long. CDR3 residues: CASSISQGLAGGSDTQYF. CDR3 nucleotides: TGTGCCAGCAGCATATCCCAGGGTCTAGCGGGGGGGTCGGATACGCAGTATTTT. Full variable domain (remainder filled in from reference TRBV7-9 and TRBJ2-3): DTGVSQNPRHKITKRGQNVTFRCDPISEHNRLYWYRQTLGQGPEFLTYFQNEAQLEKSRLLSDRFSAERPKGSFSTLEIQRTEQGDSAMYLCASSISQGLAGGSDTQYFGPGTRLTVL.

The CDR3: CAITTGEGELFF. The CDR3 nucleotides read TGTGCCATTACGACAGGGGAAGGGGAGCTGTTTTTT. V and J are TRBV10-3 and TRBJ2-2; TRBD1 agrees at 8 bases. The CDR3 is 12 residues long. Germline V CDR1 and CDR2: ENHRY, SYGVKD. V shed 9 bases, J shed 8 bases, and the junction held 5 bases outside the gene matches.

The chain employs TRBV2 and TRBJ1-5; no firm D call. Germline CDR1 and CDR2: SNHLY and FYNNEI. The CDR3 spans 14 residues. Trimming took 6 bases from V and 4 from J, leaving 13 bases between them. CDR3 sequence reads: CASRESELNQPQHF. The CDR3 nucleotides read TGTGCCAGCAGGGAATCGGAACTAAATCAGCCCCAGCATTTT.

This chain uses TRBV6-4 with TRBJ1-2; D remains ambiguous. Germline lookup yields CDR1 MRHNA and CDR2 SNTAGT. V was cut by 0 bases and J by 8 bases, with 4 bases left in between. This CDR3 has 11 amino acids. CDR3 nucleotide sequence: TGTGCCAGCAGTGACTCGAGAGGCTACACCTTC. Translating it yields CASSDSRGYTF.